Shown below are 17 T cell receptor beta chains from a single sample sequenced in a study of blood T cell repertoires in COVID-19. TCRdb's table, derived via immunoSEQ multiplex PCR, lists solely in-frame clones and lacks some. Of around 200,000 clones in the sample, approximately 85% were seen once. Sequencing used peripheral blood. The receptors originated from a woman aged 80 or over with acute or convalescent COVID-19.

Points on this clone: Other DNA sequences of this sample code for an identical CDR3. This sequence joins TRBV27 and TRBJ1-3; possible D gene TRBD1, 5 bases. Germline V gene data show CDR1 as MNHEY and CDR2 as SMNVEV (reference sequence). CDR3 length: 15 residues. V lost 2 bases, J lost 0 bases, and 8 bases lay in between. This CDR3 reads CASSLGGGSGNTIYF. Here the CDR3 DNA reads TGTGCCAGCAGTTTAGGGGGGGGCTCTGGAAACACCATATATTTT.

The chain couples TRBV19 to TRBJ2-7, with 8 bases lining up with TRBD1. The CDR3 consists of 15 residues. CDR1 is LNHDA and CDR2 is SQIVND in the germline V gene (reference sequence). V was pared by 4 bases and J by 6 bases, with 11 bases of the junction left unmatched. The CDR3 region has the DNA TGTGCCAGTAGTACAGGGGACAGGCGGGTCTCCGAGCAGTACTTC. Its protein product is CASSTGDRRVSEQYF.

This CDR3 is CASSQVTLNTEAFF. CDR3 in DNA: TGCGCCAGCAGCCAAGTCACACTGAACACTGAAGCTTTCTTT. The chain combines TRBV4-1 with TRBJ1-1; no firm D call. This CDR3 has 14 amino acids. V was pared by 1 base and J by 0 bases, with 6 bases between. Germline V gene lookup returns CDR1 MGHRA and CDR2 YSYEKL.

The CDR3 loop is CASSDLGEPQHF. In DNA, the CDR3 is TGTGCCAGCAGTGACTTAGGGGAGCCCCAGCATTTT. The chain recombines TRBV2 with TRBJ1-5, with D possibly TRBD1 on 5 matching bases. Germline CDR1 SNHLY, CDR2 FYNNEI. The germline V and J ends were trimmed by 3 bases and 8 bases, with 8 bases remaining between them. This CDR3 region has 12 residues.

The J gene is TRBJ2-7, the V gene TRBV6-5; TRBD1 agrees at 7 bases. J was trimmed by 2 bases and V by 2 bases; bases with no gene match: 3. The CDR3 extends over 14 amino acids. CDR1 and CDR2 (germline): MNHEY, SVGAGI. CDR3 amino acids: CASSYGQGAYEQYF. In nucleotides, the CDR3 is TGTGCCAGCAGTTACGGCCAGGGGGCCTACGAGCAGTACTTC.

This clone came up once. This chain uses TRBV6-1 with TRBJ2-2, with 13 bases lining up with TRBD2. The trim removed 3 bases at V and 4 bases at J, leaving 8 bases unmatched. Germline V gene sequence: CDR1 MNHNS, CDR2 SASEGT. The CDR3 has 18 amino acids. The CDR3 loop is CASSDRLAGGLGTGELFF. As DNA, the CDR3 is TGTGCCAGCAGTGACCGACTAGCGGGGGGATTGGGCACCGGGGAGCTGTTTTTT.

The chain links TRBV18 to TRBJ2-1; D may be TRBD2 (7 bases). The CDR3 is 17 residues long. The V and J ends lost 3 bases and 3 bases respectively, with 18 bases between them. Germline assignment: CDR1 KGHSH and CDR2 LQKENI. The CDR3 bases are TGTGCCAGCTCACCTCTCCTATCGGGGGGCCACTACAATGAGCAGTTCTTC. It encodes CASSPLLSGGHYNEQFF. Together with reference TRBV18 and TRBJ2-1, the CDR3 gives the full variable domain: NAGVMQNPRHLVRRRGQEARLRCSPMKGHSHVYWYRQLPEEGLKFMVYLQKENIIDESGMPKERFSAEFPKEGPSILRIQQVVRGDSAAYFCASSPLLSGGHYNEQFFGPGTRLTVL.

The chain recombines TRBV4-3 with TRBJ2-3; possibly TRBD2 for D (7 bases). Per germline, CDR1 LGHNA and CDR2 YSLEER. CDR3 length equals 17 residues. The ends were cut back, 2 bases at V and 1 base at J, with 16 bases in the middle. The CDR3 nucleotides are TGCGCCAGCAGCCAACAAGCCGGGGGGCCCGGCACAGATACGCAGTATTTT. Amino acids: CASSQQAGGPGTDTQYF.

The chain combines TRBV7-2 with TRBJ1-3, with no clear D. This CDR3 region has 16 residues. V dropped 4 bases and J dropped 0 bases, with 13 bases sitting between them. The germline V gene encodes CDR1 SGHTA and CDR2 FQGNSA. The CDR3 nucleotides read TGTGCCAGCAGCTCAGGCCCAGGAAGCTCTGGAAACACCATATATTTT. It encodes CASSSGPGSSGNTIYF.

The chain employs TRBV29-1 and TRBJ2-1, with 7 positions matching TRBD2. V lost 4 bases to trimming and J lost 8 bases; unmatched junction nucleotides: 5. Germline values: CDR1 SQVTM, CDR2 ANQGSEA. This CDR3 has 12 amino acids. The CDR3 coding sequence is TGCAGCGTTGCCGGGGGAGGGGATGAGCAGTTCTTC. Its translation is CSVAGGGDEQFF.

CDR3 DNA sequence: TGTGCCAGCAGCGTGACAGGGGTAATAGGGGAGACCCAGTACTTC. Translating it yields CASSVTGVIGETQYF. V and J are TRBV9 and TRBJ2-5; TRBD1 matches at 8 bases. Germline CDR1 SGDLS, CDR2 YYNGEE. V was pared by 2 bases and J by 5 bases, with 8 bases of the junction left unmatched. This CDR3 comprises 15 residues. Drawing the rest from reference TRBV9 and TRBJ2-5, the complete variable domain is DSGVTQTPKHLITATGQRVTLRCSPRSGDLSVYWYQQSLDQGLQFLIQYYNGEERAKGNILERFSAQQFPDLHSELNLSSLELGDSALYFCASSVTGVIGETQYFGPGTRLLVL.

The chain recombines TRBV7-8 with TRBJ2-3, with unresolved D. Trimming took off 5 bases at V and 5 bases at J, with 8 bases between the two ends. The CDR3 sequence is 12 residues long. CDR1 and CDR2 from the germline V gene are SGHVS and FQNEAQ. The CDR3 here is CASSPGGDTQYF. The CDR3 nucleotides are TGTGCCAGCAGCCCGGGTGGAGATACGCAGTATTTT.

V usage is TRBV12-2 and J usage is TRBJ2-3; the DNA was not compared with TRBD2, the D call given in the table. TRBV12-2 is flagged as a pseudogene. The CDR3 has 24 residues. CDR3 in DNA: TGTGCAAGTCGCTTAGCGTTGGCGGGACTAGCGGGGTCTTCACTATTGGGGCGCCCAGATACGCAGTATTTT. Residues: CASRLALAGLAGSSLLGRPDTQYF.

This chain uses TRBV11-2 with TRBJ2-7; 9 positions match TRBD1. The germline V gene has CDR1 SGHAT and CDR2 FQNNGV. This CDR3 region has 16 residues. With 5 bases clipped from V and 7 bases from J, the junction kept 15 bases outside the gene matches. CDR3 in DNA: TGTGCCAGCAGCCCCCGGGCCGGGACAGGGAACCGTGAGCAGTACTTC. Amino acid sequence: CASSPRAGTGNREQYF.

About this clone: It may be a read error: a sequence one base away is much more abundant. Here the CDR3 DNA reads TGCCCCACCCGCTTGGGGGGGGGCAATCAGCCCCAGCATTTT. It is translated as CPTRLGGGNQPQHF. This chain joins TRBV5-1 and TRBJ1-5, with D possibly TRBD1 on 5 matching bases. CDR1 is SGHRS, CDR2 YFSETQ, per germline. CDR3 length: 14 amino acids.

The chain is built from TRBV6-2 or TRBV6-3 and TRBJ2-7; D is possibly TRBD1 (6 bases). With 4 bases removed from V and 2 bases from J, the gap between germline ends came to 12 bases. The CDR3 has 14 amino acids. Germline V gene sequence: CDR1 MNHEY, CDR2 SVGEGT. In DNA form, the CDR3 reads TGTGCCAGCAGTTCCTATACAGGGCCCTACGAGCAGTACTTC. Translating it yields CASSSYTGPYEQYF.

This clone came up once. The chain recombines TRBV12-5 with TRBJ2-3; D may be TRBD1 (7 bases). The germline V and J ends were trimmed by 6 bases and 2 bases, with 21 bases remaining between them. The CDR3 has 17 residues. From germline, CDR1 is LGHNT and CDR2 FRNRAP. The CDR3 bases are TGTGCTAGTGGCCCGCGGGACAGACGAGCGTACACAGATACGCAGTATTTT. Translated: CASGPRDRRAYTDTQYF.